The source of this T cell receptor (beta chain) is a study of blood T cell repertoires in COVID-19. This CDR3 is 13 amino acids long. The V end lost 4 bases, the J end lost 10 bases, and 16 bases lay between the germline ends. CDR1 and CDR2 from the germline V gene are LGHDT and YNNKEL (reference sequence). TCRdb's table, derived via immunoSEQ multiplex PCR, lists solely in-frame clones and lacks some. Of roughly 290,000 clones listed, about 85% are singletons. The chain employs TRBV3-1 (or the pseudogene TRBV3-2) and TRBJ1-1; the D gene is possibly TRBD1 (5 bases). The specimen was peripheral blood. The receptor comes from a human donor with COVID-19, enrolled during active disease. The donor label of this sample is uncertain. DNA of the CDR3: TGTGCCAGCAGCCCTAACAGGAATGGTGGAGCTTTCTTT. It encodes CASSPNRNGGAFF.